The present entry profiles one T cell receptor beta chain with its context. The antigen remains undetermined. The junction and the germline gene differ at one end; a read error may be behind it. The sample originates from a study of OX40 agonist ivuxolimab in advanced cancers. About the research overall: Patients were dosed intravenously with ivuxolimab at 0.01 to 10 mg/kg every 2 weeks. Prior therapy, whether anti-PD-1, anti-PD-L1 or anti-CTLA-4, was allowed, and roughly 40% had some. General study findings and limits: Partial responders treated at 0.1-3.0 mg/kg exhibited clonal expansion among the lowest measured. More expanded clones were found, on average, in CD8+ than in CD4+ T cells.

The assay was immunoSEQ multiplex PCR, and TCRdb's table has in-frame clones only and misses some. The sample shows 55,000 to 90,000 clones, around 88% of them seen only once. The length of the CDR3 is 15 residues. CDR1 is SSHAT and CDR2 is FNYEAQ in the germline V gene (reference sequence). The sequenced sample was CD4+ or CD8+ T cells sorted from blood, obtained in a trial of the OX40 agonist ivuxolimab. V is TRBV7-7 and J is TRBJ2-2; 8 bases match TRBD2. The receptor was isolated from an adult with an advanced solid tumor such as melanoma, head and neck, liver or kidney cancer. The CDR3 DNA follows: TGTGCTAGCAGCCCACTAGCGGACGAGTCCGGGGAGCTGTTTTTT. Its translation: CASSPLADESGELFF.